What follows are 8 T cell receptor beta chains derived from one specimen sequenced in a study of control samples from healthy donors and cancer patients. Using immunoSEQ multiplex PCR, the repertoire was profiled, and TCRdb retains in-frame clones only, with some absent. The sample includes some 7,300 clones, 65% to 80% of them seen just once. Material: formalin-fixed, paraffin-embedded tissue. These receptors were taken from a male donor with melanoma.

This chain connects TRBV25-1 to TRBJ1-3; maybe TRBD1 (5 bases). The germline CDR1 and CDR2 sequences are MGHDK and SYGVNS. V was shortened by 4 bases and J by 2 bases, with 12 bases between the two germline ends. CDR3 length equals 15 residues. This CDR3 is CASSVAGTTGNTIYF. As DNA, the CDR3 is TGTGCCAGCAGTGTAGCCGGGACGACTGGAAACACCATATATTTT.

The rearrangement links TRBV19 to TRBJ2-3; 8 bases agree with TRBD1. CDR3 length: 14 residues. Losses at the gene ends were 7 bases for V and 4 bases for J; bases not matched to a gene: 7. Germline V gene data show CDR1 as LNHDA and CDR2 as SQIVND (reference sequence). This CDR3 is CASTLGQGSDTQYF. DNA of the CDR3: TGTGCCAGTACCCTAGGACAGGGCTCAGATACGCAGTATTTT.

This chain joins TRBV23-1 and TRBJ2-5; possible D gene TRBD1, 6 bases. TRBV23-1 is placed among ORFs of uncertain function. The V end was cut by 7 bases, the J end by 5 bases, with 14 bases between. The CDR3 runs 13 residues. CDR3 amino acids: CASITGKCETQYF. CDR3 nucleotides: TGCGCCAGCATTACAGGGAAATGCGAGACCCAGTACTTC.

The V gene is TRBV7-9, the J gene TRBJ1-2; D ambiguous. CDR1 SEHNR and CDR2 FQNEAQ come from the germline V gene (reference sequence). V was shortened by 1 base and J by 3 bases, with 12 bases between the two germline ends. CDR3 length: 15 residues. The CDR3 coding sequence is TGTGCCAGCAGCTTAGGTTCGTGGCAGGACTATGGCTACACCTTC. It encodes CASSLGSWQDYGYTF. Together with reference TRBV7-9 and TRBJ1-2, the CDR3 gives the full variable domain: DTGVSQNPRHKITKRGQNVTFRCDPISEHNRLYWYRQTLGQGPEFLTYFQNEAQLEKSRLLSDRFSAERPKGSFSTLEIQRTEQGDSAMYLCASSLGSWQDYGYTFGSGTRLTVV.

This rearrangement joins TRBV5-5 to TRBJ2-2; 7 nucleotides align to TRBD2. This CDR3 region has 15 residues. Germline CDR1 reads SGHKS; CDR2 reads YYEKEE (reference sequence). Germline trimming cut 4 bases from V and 2 bases from J; bases unmatched to any gene: 5. The CDR3 reads CASSASGVNTGELFF. The CDR3, as DNA: TGTGCCAGCAGCGCAAGCGGGGTAAACACCGGGGAGCTGTTTTTT.

The rearrangement uses TRBV10-3 and TRBJ2-2; the match to TRBD2 covers 11 bases. The CDR3 covers 15 residues. The V segment lost 6 bases and the J segment 3 bases; nucleotides outside the gene matches: 3. The V gene's germline CDR1 is ENHRY and CDR2 SYGVKD. The CDR3 DNA is TGTGCCATCAGCCGGACTAGCGGGTACACCGGGGAGCTGTTTTTT. Its translation is CAISRTSGYTGELFF.

In DNA, the CDR3 is TGTGCCAGCAGCTTAGCTAGGTGGCACCGGAACACCGGGGAGCTGTTTTTT. Translated: CASSLARWHRNTGELFF. The chain links TRBV13 to TRBJ2-2; D is ambiguous. The CDR3 runs to 17 residues. V lost 1 base and J lost 1, with 13 bases in between. The germline CDR1 and CDR2 sequences are PRHDT and FYEKMQ (reference sequence).

The chain couples TRBV11-2 to TRBJ2-7; the D gene is possibly TRBD1 (6 bases). Trimming took 5 bases from V and 3 from J, leaving 14 bases between them. CDR1 and CDR2 (germline): SGHAT, FQNNGV. The CDR3 extends over 14 amino acids. CDR3 loop: CASSLERTDYEQYF. CDR3 DNA: TGTGCCAGCAGCCTGGAACGGACAGACTACGAGCAGTACTTC.